This T cell receptor (beta chain) was captured by sequencing in a study of cytomegalovirus exposure and HLA in healthy donors. Primers: 60 Vbeta forward and 13 Jbeta reverse. TCRdb's copy holds only in-frame clones and misses some; the assay was immunoSEQ multiplex PCR. The sample consists of 150,000 to 200,000 clones, around 80% of them appearing once. Trimming removed 0 bases at V and 8 bases at J, with 5 bases between. CDR3 length: 12 amino acids. Germline loops: CDR1 SNHLY, CDR2 FYNNEI. The TCR comes from a female donor in good health and CMV-seronegative. What was sequenced was PBMCs. V gene TRBV2 combines with J gene TRBJ2-1; D not resolved. In DNA, the CDR3 is TGTGCCAGCAGTGAAGCCGGGTATGAGCAGTTCTTC. Its translation: CASSEAGYEQFF.